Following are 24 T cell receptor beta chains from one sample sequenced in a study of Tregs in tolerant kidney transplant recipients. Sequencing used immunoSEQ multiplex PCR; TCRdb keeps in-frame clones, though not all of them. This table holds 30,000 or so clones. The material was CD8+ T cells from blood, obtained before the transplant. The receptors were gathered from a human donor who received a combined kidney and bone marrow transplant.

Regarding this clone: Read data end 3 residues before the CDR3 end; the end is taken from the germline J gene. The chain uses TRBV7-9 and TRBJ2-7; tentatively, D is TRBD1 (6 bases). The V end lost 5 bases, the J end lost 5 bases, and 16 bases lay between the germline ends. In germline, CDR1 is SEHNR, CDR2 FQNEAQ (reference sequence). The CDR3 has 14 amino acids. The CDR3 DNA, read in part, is TGTGCCAGCAGCACCCAGGGGCCCTTTGACGAG. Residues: CASSTQGPFDE. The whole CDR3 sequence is CASSTQGPFDEQYF.

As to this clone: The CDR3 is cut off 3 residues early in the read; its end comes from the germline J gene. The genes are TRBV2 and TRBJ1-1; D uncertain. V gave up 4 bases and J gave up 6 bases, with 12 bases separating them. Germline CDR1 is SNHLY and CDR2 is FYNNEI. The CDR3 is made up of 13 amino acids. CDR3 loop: CASSAYKGPEAFF. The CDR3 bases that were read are TGTGCCAGCAGTGCCTATAAGGGTCCTGAA.

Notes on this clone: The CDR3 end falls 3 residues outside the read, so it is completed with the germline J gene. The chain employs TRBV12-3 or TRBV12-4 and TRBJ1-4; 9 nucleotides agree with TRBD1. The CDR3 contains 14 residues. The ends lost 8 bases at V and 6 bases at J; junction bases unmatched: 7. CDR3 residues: CASGRGDRDEKLFF. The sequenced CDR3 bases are TGTGCCAGCGGCCGAGGGGACAGGGATGAAAAA.

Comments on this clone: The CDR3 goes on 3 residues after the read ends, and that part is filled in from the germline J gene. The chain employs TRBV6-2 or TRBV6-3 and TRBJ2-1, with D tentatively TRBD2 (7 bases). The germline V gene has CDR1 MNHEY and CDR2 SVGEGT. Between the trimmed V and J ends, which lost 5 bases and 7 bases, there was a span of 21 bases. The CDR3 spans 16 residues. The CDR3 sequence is CASSTRWGGPGNEQFF. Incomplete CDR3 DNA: TGTGCCAGCAGTACCAGGTGGGGGGGGCCTGGTAATGAG.

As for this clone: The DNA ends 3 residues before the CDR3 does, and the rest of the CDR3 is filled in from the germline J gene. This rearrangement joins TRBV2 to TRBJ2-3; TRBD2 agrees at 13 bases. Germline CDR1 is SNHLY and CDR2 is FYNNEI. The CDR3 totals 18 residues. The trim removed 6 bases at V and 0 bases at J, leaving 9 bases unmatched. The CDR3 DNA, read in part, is TGTGCCAGCAGCCGACTAGCGGGGGGAACCTCTAGCACAGATACG. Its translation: CASSRLAGGTSSTDT. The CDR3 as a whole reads CASSRLAGGTSSTDTQYF.

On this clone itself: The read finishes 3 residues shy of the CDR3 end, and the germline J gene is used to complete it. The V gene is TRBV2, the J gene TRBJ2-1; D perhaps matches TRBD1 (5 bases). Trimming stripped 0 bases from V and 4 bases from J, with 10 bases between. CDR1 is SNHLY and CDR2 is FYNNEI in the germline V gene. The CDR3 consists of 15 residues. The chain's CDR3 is CASSEALDKYNEQFF. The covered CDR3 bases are TGTGCCAGCAGTGAAGCTTTGGACAAATACAATGAG.

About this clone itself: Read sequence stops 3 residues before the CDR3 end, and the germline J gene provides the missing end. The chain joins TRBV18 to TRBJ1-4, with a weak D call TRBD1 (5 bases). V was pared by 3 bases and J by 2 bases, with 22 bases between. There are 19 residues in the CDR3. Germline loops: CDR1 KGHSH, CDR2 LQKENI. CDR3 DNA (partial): TGTGCCAGCTCACCCGATTTCAATCAGGGCTTCGGTACTAATGAAAAA. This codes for CASSPDFNQGFGTNEK. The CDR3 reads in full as CASSPDFNQGFGTNEKLFF.

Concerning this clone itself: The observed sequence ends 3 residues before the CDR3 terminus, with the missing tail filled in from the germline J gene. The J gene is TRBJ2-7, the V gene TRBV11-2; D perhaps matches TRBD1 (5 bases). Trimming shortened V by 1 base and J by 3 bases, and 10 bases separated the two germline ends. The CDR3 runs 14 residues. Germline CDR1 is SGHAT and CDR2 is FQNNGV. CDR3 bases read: TGTGCCAGCAGCTTAGGAACAGGAATCTACGAG. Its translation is CASSLGTGIYE. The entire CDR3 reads CASSLGTGIYEQYF.

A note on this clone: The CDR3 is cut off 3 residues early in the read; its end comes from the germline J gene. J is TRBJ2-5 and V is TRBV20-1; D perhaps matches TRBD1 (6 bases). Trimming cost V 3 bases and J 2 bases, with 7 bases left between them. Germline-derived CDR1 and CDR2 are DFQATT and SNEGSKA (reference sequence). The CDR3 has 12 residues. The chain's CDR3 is CSARDSQETQYF. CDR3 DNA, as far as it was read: TGCAGTGCTAGGGACAGTCAAGAGACC.

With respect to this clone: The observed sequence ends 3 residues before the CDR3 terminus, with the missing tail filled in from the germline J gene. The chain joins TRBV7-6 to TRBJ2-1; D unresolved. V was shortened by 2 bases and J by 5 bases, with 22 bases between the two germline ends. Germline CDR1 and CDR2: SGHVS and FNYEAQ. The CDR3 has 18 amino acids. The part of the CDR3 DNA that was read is TGTGCCAGCAGCTTACAAGTAGGGTTCTCATCCCTGAACAATGAG. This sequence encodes CASSLQVGFSSLNNE. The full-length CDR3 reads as CASSLQVGFSSLNNEQFF.

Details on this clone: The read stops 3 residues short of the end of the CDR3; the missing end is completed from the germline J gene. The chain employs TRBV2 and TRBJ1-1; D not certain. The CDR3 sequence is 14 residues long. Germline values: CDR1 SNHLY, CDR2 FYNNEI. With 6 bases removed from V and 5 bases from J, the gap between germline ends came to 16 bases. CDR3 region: CASRPPGGQTEAFF. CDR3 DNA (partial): TGTGCCAGCAGACCCCCCGGAGGGCAAACTGAA. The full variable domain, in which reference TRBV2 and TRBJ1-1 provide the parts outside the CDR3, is EPEVTQTPSHQVTQMGQEVILRCVPISNHLYFYWYRQILGQKVEFLVSFYNNEISEKSEIFDDQFSVERPDGSNFTLKIRSTKLEDSAMYFCASRPPGGQTEAFFGQGTRLTVV.

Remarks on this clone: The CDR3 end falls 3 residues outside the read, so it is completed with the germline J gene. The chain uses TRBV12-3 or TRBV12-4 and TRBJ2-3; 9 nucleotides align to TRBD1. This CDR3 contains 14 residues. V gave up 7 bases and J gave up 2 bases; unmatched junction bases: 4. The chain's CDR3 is CASTGTGNTDTQYF. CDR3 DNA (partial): TGTGCCAGCACCGGGACAGGGAACACAGATACG.

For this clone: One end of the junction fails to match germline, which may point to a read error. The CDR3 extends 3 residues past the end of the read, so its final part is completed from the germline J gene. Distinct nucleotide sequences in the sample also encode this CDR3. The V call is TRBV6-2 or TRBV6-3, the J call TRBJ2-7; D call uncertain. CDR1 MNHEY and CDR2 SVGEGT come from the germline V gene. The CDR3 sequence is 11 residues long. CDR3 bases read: TGCGCCAGCAGTTTCGTCTACGAG. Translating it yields CASSFVYE. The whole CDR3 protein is CASSFVYEQYF.

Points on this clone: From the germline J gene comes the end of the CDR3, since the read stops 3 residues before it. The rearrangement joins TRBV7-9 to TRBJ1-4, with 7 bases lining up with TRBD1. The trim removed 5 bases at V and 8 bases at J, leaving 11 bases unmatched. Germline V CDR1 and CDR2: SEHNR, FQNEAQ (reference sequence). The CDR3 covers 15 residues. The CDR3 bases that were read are TGTGCCAGCAGCGCCCCCGACAGGGAGGGGGAAAAA. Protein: CASSAPDREGEK. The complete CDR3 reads CASSAPDREGEKLFF.

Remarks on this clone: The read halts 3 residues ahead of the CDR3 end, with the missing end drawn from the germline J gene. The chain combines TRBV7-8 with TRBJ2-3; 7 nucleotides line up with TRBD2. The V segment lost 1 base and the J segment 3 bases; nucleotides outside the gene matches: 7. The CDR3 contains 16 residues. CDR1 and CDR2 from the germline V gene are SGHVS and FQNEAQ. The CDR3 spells CASSLGLGGGTDTQYF. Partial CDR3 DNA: TGTGCCAGCAGCTTAGGTCTGGGGGGGGGAACAGATACG.

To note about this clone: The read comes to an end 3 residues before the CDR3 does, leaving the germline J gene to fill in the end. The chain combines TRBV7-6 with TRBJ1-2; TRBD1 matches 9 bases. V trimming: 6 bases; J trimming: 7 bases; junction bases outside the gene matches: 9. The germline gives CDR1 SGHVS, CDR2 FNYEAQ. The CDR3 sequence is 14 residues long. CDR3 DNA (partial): TGTGCCAGCAGTTCCGGGACAGGGCTATTTGGC. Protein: CASSSGTGLFG. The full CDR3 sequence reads CASSSGTGLFGYTF.

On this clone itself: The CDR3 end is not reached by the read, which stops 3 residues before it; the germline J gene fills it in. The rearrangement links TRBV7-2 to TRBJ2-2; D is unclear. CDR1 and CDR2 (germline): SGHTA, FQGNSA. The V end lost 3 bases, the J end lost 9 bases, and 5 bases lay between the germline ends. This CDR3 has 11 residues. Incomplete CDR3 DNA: TGTGCCAGCAGCTTTCTCCGGGAG. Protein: CASSFLRE. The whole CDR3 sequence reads CASSFLRELFF.

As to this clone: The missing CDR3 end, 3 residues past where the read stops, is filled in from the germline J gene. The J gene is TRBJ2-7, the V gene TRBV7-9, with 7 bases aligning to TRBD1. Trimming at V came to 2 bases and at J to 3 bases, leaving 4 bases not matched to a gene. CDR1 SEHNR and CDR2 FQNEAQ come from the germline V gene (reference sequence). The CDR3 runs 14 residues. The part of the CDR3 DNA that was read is TGTGCCAGCAGCTTAAGTGACAGGGTCTACGAG. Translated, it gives CASSLSDRVYE. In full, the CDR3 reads CASSLSDRVYEQYF.

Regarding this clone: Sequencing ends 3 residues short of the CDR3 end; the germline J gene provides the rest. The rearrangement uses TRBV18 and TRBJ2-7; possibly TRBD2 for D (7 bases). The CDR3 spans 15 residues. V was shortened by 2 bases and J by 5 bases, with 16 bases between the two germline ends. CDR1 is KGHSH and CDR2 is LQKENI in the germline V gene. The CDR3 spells CASSPGGGGWNEQYF. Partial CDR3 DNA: TGTGCCAGCTCACCAGGGGGCGGGGGATGGAACGAG.

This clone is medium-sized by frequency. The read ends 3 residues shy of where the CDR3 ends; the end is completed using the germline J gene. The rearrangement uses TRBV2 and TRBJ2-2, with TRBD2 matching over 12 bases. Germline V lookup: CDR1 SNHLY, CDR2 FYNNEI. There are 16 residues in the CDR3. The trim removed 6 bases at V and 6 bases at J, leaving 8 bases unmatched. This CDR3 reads CASRGLAGGLSGELFF. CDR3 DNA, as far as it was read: TGTGCCAGCAGGGGTCTAGCGGGGGGGCTGTCCGGGGAG.

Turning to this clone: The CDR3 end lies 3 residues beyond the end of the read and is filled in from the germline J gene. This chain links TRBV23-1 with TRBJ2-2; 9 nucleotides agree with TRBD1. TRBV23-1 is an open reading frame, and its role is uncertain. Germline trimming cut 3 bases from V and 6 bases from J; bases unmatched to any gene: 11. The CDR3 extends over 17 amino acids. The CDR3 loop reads CASSHGLGQGDSGELFF. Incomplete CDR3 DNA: TGCGCCAGCAGTCATGGGTTGGGACAGGGTGACTCCGGGGAG.

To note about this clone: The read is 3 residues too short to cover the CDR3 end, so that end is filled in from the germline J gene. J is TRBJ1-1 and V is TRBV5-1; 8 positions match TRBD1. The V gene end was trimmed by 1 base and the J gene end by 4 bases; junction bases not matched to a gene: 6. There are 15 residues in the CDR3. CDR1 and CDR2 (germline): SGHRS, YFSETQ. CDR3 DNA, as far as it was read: TGCGCCAGCAGCTTGACAGGGGGGGCGGTCACTGAA. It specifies CASSLTGGAVTE. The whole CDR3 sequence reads CASSLTGGAVTEAFF.

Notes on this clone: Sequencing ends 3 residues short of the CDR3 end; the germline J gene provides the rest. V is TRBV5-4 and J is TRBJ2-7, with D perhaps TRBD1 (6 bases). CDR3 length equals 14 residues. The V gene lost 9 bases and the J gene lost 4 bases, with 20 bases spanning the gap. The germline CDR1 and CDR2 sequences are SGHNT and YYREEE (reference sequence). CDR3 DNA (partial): TGTGCCACCCAGAACTCGGACAGACGTTACGAG. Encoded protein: CATQNSDRRYE. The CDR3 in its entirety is CATQNSDRRYEQYF.

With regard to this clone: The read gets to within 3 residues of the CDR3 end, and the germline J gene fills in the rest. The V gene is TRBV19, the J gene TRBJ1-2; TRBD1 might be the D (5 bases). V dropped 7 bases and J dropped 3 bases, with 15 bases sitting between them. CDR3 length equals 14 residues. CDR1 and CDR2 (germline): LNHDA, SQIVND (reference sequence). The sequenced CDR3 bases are TGTGCCAGTAACCCAGGGTCTGGGGACTATGGC. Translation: CASNPGSGDYG. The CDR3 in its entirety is CASNPGSGDYGYTF. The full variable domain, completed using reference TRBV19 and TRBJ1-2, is DGGITQSPKYLFRKEGQNVTLSCEQNLNHDAMYWYRQDPGQGLRLIYYSQIVNDFQKGDIAEGYSVSREKKESFPLTVTSAQKNPTAFYLCASNPGSGDYGYTFGSGTRLTVV.